What follows are 28 T cell receptor beta chains derived from one specimen sequenced in a study of glioma-infiltrating T cells. Amplification of TCR alpha and beta CDR3 regions from RNA used iRepertoire nested multiplex PCR. TCRdb reanalysed the multiplex PCR reads using MiXCR and keeps one entry per CDR3 protein. The sample comprises 300,000 to 450,000 distinct CDR3 sequences, roughly two fifths of which are singletons, and around 12% rests with the top ten. The material sequenced was glioma tissue, nonneoplastic brain tissue, or PBMCs (not recorded which). These TCRs come from a human donor with low-grade glioma or glioblastoma, undergoing nonglioma brain surgery, or in good health (not recorded which).

This chain links TRBV20-1 with TRBJ2-3, with TRBD1 identical over 9 bases. CDR3 length: 12 residues. V dropped 5 bases and J dropped 7; count of bases not matched to a gene: 4. The germline V gene encodes CDR1 DFQATT and CDR2 SNEGSKA (reference sequence). CDR3 sequence (DNA): TGCAGTGCTCAGGACAGGGGCTATACGCAGTATTTT. Its translation: CSAQDRGYTQYF.

This clonotype was detected only a few times. The chain uses TRBV28 and TRBJ1-4, with D maybe TRBD1 (5 bases). Germline CDR1 and CDR2: MDHEN and SYDVKM. V was clipped by 5 bases and J by 0 bases, with 13 bases between them. This CDR3 contains 16 residues. The CDR3 nucleotides are TGTGCCAGCAGTACTCCCCGGGGGTCAACTAATGAAAAACTGTTTTTT. Amino acids: CASSTPRGSTNEKLFF.

A note on this clonotype: A clone one base away is much larger, so this may be a read error. The V call is TRBV7-2, the J call TRBJ1-5; D unresolved. This CDR3 comprises 15 residues. Per germline, CDR1 SGHTA and CDR2 FQGNSA. Written as DNA, the CDR3 is TGTGCCAGCACCTTAGAGAGCCAGGGCAATCAGCCCCAGCATTTT. Translated, it gives CASTLESQGNQPQHF.

This clonotype showed up many times. The genes are TRBV6-1 and TRBJ1-5, with TRBD1 matching 10 bases. The V gene end was trimmed by 3 bases and the J gene end by 6 bases; junction bases not matched to a gene: 2. This CDR3 contains 14 residues. Germline assignment: CDR1 MNHNS and CDR2 SASEGT. Written as DNA, the CDR3 is TGTGCCAGCAGTGAGCGACAGGGGGCTCAGCCCCAGCATTTT. Translation: CASSERQGAQPQHF.

In this sample, this clonotype turned up a few times. This rearrangement joins TRBV28 to TRBJ2-3; D gene unclear. The V gene's germline CDR1 is MDHEN and CDR2 SYDVKM. CDR3 length: 11 amino acids. V lost 5 bases, J lost 7 bases, and 7 bases lay in between. This CDR3 reads CASSHSNTQYF. DNA of the CDR3: TGTGCCAGCAGTCATAGCAATACGCAGTATTTT.

Ten or more counts support this clonotype. This chain uses TRBV6-1 with TRBJ1-5, with D possibly TRBD1 on 5 matching bases. This CDR3 comprises 15 residues. The germline gives CDR1 MNHNS, CDR2 SASEGT. With 6 bases removed from V and 3 bases from J, the gap between germline ends came to 15 bases. CDR3 bases: TGTGCCAGCAGACAAGGCAGGGAGGACAATCAGCCCCAGCATTTT. This encodes CASRQGREDNQPQHF.

This sequence joins TRBV7-2 and TRBJ2-7; 8 positions agree with TRBD2. Germline V gives CDR1 SGHTA, CDR2 FQGNSA. V shed 1 base and J 5 bases; nucleotides not matched to a gene: 7. The CDR3 runs 15 residues. The CDR3 loop is CASSLGRAGANEQYF. The CDR3 DNA sequence: TGTGCCAGCAGCTTAGGCCGAGCGGGGGCGAACGAGCAGTACTTC. Supplemented by reference TRBV7-2 and TRBJ2-7, the full variable domain reads GAGVSQSPSNKVTEKGKDVELRCDPISGHTALYWYRQSLGQGLEFLIYFQGNSAPDKSGLPSDRFSAERTGGSVSTLTIQRTQQEDSAVYLCASSLGRAGANEQYFGPGTRLTVT.

The chain employs TRBV7-9 and TRBJ2-2, with D possibly TRBD2 on 6 matching bases. The V gene lost 7 bases and the J gene lost 3 bases, with 6 bases spanning the gap. CDR1 is SEHNR and CDR2 is FQNEAQ in the germline V gene (reference sequence). The CDR3 is 12 amino acids. CDR3 bases: TGTGCCAGCACGGGAGACACCGGGGAGCTGTTTTTT. As protein: CASTGDTGELFF.

This chain links TRBV7-6 with TRBJ1-5, with a tentative D call TRBD1 (6 bases). This CDR3 is built from 17 residues. Germline V CDR1 and CDR2: SGHVS, FNYEAQ. Trimming took off 5 bases at V and 4 bases at J, with 21 bases between the two ends. CDR3 sequence (DNA): TGTGCCAGCAGCCTAGGGGGGATCCCCGGGGGGAATCAGCCCCAGCATTTT. Translation: CASSLGGIPGGNQPQHF.

At least ten counts were recorded for this clonotype. Here the CDR3 reads CASSIDSYEQYF. For the CDR3, the DNA is TGTGCCAGCAGCATCGACAGCTACGAGCAGTACTTC. This chain joins TRBV28 and TRBJ2-7; the D gene is possibly TRBD1 (5 bases). Germline V gene sequence: CDR1 MDHEN, CDR2 SYDVKM. Trimming stripped 6 bases from V and 3 bases from J, with 9 bases between. The CDR3 is 12 amino acids.

The rearrangement joins TRBV7-2 to TRBJ1-5; TRBD1 matches 9 bases. The CDR3 has 15 residues. Germline V gives CDR1 SGHTA, CDR2 FQGNSA. V was clipped by 5 bases and J by 5 bases; unmatched bases: 7. The CDR3 loop reads CASSQGGQGYQPQHF. The DNA for the CDR3 is TGTGCCAGCAGCCAAGGGGGACAGGGCTATCAGCCCCAGCATTTT.

Comment on this clonotype: A much bigger clone sits one base away, suggesting this may be a read error. V is TRBV6-5 and J is TRBJ1-1; TRBD1 is a possible D gene (5 bases). This CDR3 is built from 14 residues. Trimming pared 7 bases from V and 4 bases from J, leaving 16 bases between. CDR1 and CDR2 (germline): MNHEY, SVGAGI. The CDR3: CASIDRGFGTEAFF. CDR3 in DNA: TGTGCCAGCATTGACAGAGGATTCGGCACTGAAGCTTTCTTT.

This clonotype has at least ten counts. The V gene is TRBV28, the J gene TRBJ2-3; D gene uncertain. The CDR3 length is 14 residues. The germline V gene has CDR1 MDHEN and CDR2 SYDVKM. The V end was cut by 3 bases, the J end by 2 bases, with 9 bases between. CDR3 nucleotide sequence: TGTGCCAGCAGTTTTCGGCTAGACACAGATACGCAGTATTTT. As protein: CASSFRLDTDTQYF.

This clonotype appeared a single time. A read error is possible here, since a much larger clone lies one base away. Here the CDR3 omits its conserved ending phenylalanine or tryptophan, so a read error is the likely source. The chain joins TRBV28 to TRBJ1-1; 11 bases are shared with TRBD1. The germline V gene encodes CDR1 MDHEN and CDR2 SYDVKM. Losses at the gene ends were 5 bases for V and 1 base for J; bases not matched to a gene: 3. The CDR3 contains 15 residues. CDR3 DNA sequence: TGTGCCAGCAGTAGGACAGGGGGCTGGAACACTGAAGCTTTCTCT. It translates to CASSRTGGWNTEAFS.

V usage is TRBV11-2 and J usage is TRBJ1-1; D is uncertain. V gave up 5 bases and J gave up 8 bases, with 18 bases separating them. Germline values: CDR1 SGHAT, CDR2 FQNNGV. CDR3 length: 14 residues. The CDR3 region has the DNA TGTGCCAGCAGCCGTAGGGATGGAGAGACAGAAGCTTTCTTT. Translated: CASSRRDGETEAFF.

Comments on this clonotype: With a much larger clone just one base away, this may be a read error. V gene TRBV28 combines with J gene TRBJ2-7, with D possibly matching TRBD1 (6 bases). The germline gives CDR1 MDHEN, CDR2 SYDVKM. The CDR3 is 16 amino acids. Here the CDR3 DNA reads TGTGCCAGCAGTTTAGAGGCCGGGACATCAAGCTACAAGCAGTACTTC. This encodes CASSLEAGTSSYKQYF.

The genes are TRBV5-1 and TRBJ1-6; D is undetermined. Germline lookup yields CDR1 SGHRS and CDR2 YFSETQ. Trimming removed 1 base at V and 5 bases at J, with 10 bases between. The CDR3 runs 15 residues. The CDR3 spells CASSLIDTDNSPLHF. In DNA, the CDR3 is TGCGCCAGCAGCTTGATCGACACCGATAATTCACCCCTCCACTTT.

The V and J genes are TRBV6-5 and TRBJ2-1; D gene uncertain. The CDR3 runs to 16 residues. CDR1 is MNHEY and CDR2 is SVGAGI in the germline V gene. The ends were cut back, 2 bases at V and 0 bases at J, with 11 bases in the middle. The CDR3 DNA sequence: TGTGCCAGCAGTTACGACGGTCCCAGCTCCTACAATGAGCAGTTCTTC. Translating it yields CASSYDGPSSYNEQFF.

This clonotype was recorded at least ten times. The CDR3 region is CASSFRLGRINEQFF. CDR3 DNA: TGTGCCAGCAGCTTTAGACTAGGCCGGATAAATGAGCAGTTCTTC. The chain carries TRBV7-2 and TRBJ2-1, with D possibly being TRBD2 (6 bases). Trimming pared 3 bases from V and 7 bases from J, leaving 16 bases between. Germline V gene lookup returns CDR1 SGHTA and CDR2 FQGNSA. The CDR3 loop spans 15 amino acids.

The chain links TRBV3-1 to TRBJ2-3; D gene uncertain. This CDR3 contains 17 residues. Germline assignment: CDR1 LGHDT and CDR2 YNNKEL (reference sequence). With 1 base removed from V and 5 bases from J, the gap between germline ends came to 19 bases. The CDR3 DNA follows: TGTGCCAGCAGCCAAGCGGCCTCCAGGATAGCCGGAGATACGCAGTATTTT. Its translation is CASSQAASRIAGDTQYF.

This clonotype was observed a few times. The chain combines TRBV7-6 with TRBJ2-3; 9 positions match TRBD2. Losses at the gene ends were 8 bases for V and 3 bases for J; bases not matched to a gene: 9. Germline V gives CDR1 SGHVS, CDR2 FNYEAQ. The CDR3 sequence is 15 residues long. The CDR3 reads CASRRAGGLTDTQYF. The CDR3 bases are TGTGCCAGCCGCAGGGCGGGAGGGTTAACAGATACGCAGTATTTT.

The chain joins TRBV11-2 to TRBJ2-7, with 7 bases aligning to TRBD2. The CDR3 is made up of 12 amino acids. J lost 9 bases, V lost 3 bases, and 5 bases had no gene match. The germline gives CDR1 SGHAT, CDR2 FQNNGV. The CDR3 sequence is CASSFSGPMQYF. The CDR3 region has the DNA TGTGCCAGCAGCTTTAGCGGGCCAATGCAGTACTTC.

A few counts support this clonotype. The V call is TRBV19, the J call TRBJ1-1; D not certain. Germline V lookup: CDR1 LNHDA, CDR2 SQIVND (reference sequence). The V and J ends lost 3 bases and 3 bases respectively, with 8 bases between them. The length of the CDR3 is 13 residues. Here the CDR3 DNA reads TGTGCCAGTAGTATGCAAGCGGACACTGAAGCTTTCTTT. Its translation: CASSMQADTEAFF.

The rearrangement uses TRBV4-1 and TRBJ2-1, with a possible D match to TRBD1 (7 bases). The CDR3 has 18 residues. The germline gives CDR1 MGHRA, CDR2 YSYEKL. The V gene lost 0 bases and the J gene lost 0 bases, with 15 bases spanning the gap. CDR3 residues: CASSQEWRGLSSYNEQFF. The CDR3 coding sequence is TGCGCCAGCAGCCAAGAATGGAGGGGGCTGAGCTCCTACAATGAGCAGTTCTTC.

Note on this clonotype: A read error is possible here, since a much larger clone lies one base away. The V call is TRBV4-3, the J call TRBJ2-1, with D tentatively TRBD2 (5 bases). The J call may be incorrect, as the DNA end agrees better with TRBJ2-7. CDR3 size: 14 residues. Germline lookup yields CDR1 LGHNA and CDR2 YSLEER. The CDR3, as DNA: TGCGCCAGCTCGGATTGGGCGGCGGGCGACGAGCAGTACTTC. This codes for CASSDWAAGDEQYF.

A word on this clonotype: Given a much more abundant clone one base away, this may be a read error. The CDR3 DNA sequence: TGTGCCAGCAGTTACACGGGGGCAGGGGGGCTGAACACTGAAGCTTTCTTT. Its protein is CASSYTGAGGLNTEAFF. The chain carries TRBV6-6 and TRBJ1-1; 7 bases fit TRBD1. CDR3 size: 17 residues. V was pared by 2 bases and J by 0 bases, with 9 bases of the junction left unmatched. Germline V lookup: CDR1 MNHNY, CDR2 SVGAGI (reference sequence).

This clonotype was seen a handful of times. This chain uses TRBV7-2 with TRBJ2-7; D gene unclear. This CDR3 spans 15 amino acids. Germline V gene sequence: CDR1 SGHTA, CDR2 FQGNSA. The germline V and J ends were trimmed by 0 bases and 4 bases, with 13 bases remaining between them. Here the CDR3 reads CASSLAGKGYYEQYF. DNA of the CDR3: TGTGCCAGCAGCTTAGCCGGAAAGGGTTATTACGAGCAGTACTTC.

A few counts support this clonotype. V is TRBV20-1 and J is TRBJ1-5; 7 positions agree with TRBD1. The CDR3 sequence is 12 residues long. From germline, CDR1 is DFQATT and CDR2 SNEGSKA (reference sequence). The V and J ends lost 1 base and 6 bases, in that order; junction bases with no gene match: 0. This chain's CDR3 is CSARAGGQPQHF. In nucleotides, the CDR3 is TGCAGTGCTAGAGCAGGGGGTCAGCCCCAGCATTTT.